The 30 T cell receptor beta chains given below trace back to one sample, sequenced in a study of post-analysis software for immune sequencing data. Points from the study as a whole: Among several TRBV segments more frequent in patients than controls were TRBV5-6, TRBV5-1 and TRBV20-1.

Prepared libraries of TCR beta cDNA carried unique molecular identifiers. TCRdb ran MiXCR on the PCR reads and lists one entry per CDR3 protein. The sample lists under 200,000 distinct CDR3 sequences, around 30% seen once, with 3% to 3.5% in the top ten. Their specific antigens are unknown. Sequenced sample: blood. The receptors stem from a girl aged 2-17 years with multiple sclerosis.

This clonotype has just a few counts. The rearrangement uses TRBV3-1 and TRBJ2-5; tentative D call: TRBD1 (5 bases). Trimming removed 4 bases at V and 4 bases at J, with 13 bases between. CDR3 length: 14 amino acids. Per germline, CDR1 LGHDT and CDR2 YNNKEL (reference sequence). CDR3 nucleotide sequence: TGTGCCAGCAGCCGGGGCCCCTTTGGAGAGACCCAGTACTTC. Its protein is CASSRGPFGETQYF.

Ten or more counts support this clonotype. The gene calls are TRBV6-5 and TRBJ2-3; possible D gene TRBD2, 6 bases. The V gene's germline CDR1 is MNHEY and CDR2 SVGAGI. V was pared by 4 bases and J by 2 bases, with 13 bases between. This CDR3 has 15 residues. CDR3 bases: TGTGCCAGCAGTTTCCGAGGAGGGGCCACAGATACGCAGTATTTT. Amino acid sequence: CASSFRGGATDTQYF.

At least ten counts were recorded for this clonotype. The chain carries TRBV12-3 or TRBV12-4 and TRBJ2-5; no firm D call. Trimming took off 5 bases at V and 7 bases at J, with 14 bases between the two ends. The CDR3 has 13 amino acids. CDR3 sequence: CASSTDVVRTQYF. The CDR3 DNA is TGTGCCAGCAGTACGGACGTGGTCCGGACCCAGTACTTC.

This clonotype was observed a few times. The genes are TRBV28 and TRBJ1-2, with 8 positions matching TRBD1. CDR1 and CDR2 from the germline V gene are MDHEN and SYDVKM. The CDR3 has 14 amino acids. J gave up 6 bases and V 9 bases, and 12 bases lay outside the gene matches. CDR3 protein: CASSDYQGAHGYTF. DNA for the CDR3: TGTGCCAGTAGCGACTATCAGGGGGCGCATGGCTACACCTTC.

V is TRBV5-1 and J is TRBJ2-5, with D maybe TRBD2 (9 bases). Germline assignment: CDR1 SGHRS and CDR2 YFSETQ. This CDR3 is 23 amino acids long. V was trimmed by 4 bases and J by 11 bases, leaving 48 bases between them. In DNA form, the CDR3 reads TGCGCCAGCAGCCCAAAAAGGACAGGGCTAGGAGCGGGAGGCCAATTCCTCAACAATGAGCAGTACTTC. Amino acid sequence: CASSPKRTGLGAGGQFLNNEQYF.

The chain employs TRBV29-1 and TRBJ2-7, with D hard to call. Germline V gene lookup returns CDR1 SQVTM and CDR2 ANQGSEA. The CDR3 is 11 residues long. With 0 bases removed from V and 3 bases from J, the gap between germline ends came to 3 bases. The CDR3 DNA reads TGCAGCGTTGAAGACCGCTACGAGCAGTACTTC. The encoded protein is CSVEDRYEQYF.

Worth noting for this clonotype: A read error may explain this, as a much larger clone is one base away. The chain recombines TRBV14 with TRBJ2-5; 11 nucleotides agree with TRBD2. Per germline, CDR1 SGHDN and CDR2 FVKESK. J lost 11 bases, V lost 0 bases, and 14 bases had no gene match. The CDR3 is made up of 17 amino acids. The chain's CDR3 is CASSQDVGTSGYNEQYF. In DNA, the CDR3 is TGTGCCAGCAGCCAAGATGTGGGGACTAGCGGCTACAATGAGCAGTACTTC. The entire variable domain, with the rest obtained from reference TRBV14 and TRBJ2-5, is as follows: EAGVTQFPSHSVIEKGQTVTLRCDPISGHDNLYWYRRVMGKEIKFLLHFVKESKQDESGMPNNRFLAERTGGTYSTLKVQPAELEDSGVYFCASSQDVGTSGYNEQYFGPGTRLLVL.

About this clonotype itself: A much larger clone lies a single base off, so this may be a read error. The rearrangement uses TRBV14 and TRBJ1-2, with D maybe TRBD1 (6 bases). CDR1 SGHDN and CDR2 FVKESK come from the germline V gene. This CDR3 has 12 amino acids. CDR3 in amino acids: CACSRNRDGYTF. CDR3 in DNA: TGTGCCTGCAGCCGTAACAGGGATGGCTACACCTTC.

The CDR3 protein is CASSQTGSRSPLHF. The DNA of the CDR3 is TGTGCCAGCAGCCAAACAGGGAGTCGTTCACCCCTCCACTTT. The chain recombines TRBV7-6 with TRBJ1-6; D is perhaps TRBD1 (6 bases). V was trimmed by 5 bases and J by 9 bases, leaving 14 bases between them. Per germline, CDR1 SGHVS and CDR2 FNYEAQ. The CDR3 sequence is 14 residues long.

This clonotype was recorded a few times. This rearrangement joins TRBV13 to TRBJ1-4, with no clear D. Germline V gene lookup returns CDR1 PRHDT and CDR2 FYEKMQ (reference sequence). Trimming shortened V by 4 bases and J by 0 bases, and 6 bases separated the two germline ends. The CDR3 covers 14 residues. CDR3 in amino acids: CASSSAATNEKLFF. For the CDR3, the DNA is TGTGCCAGCAGCTCAGCTGCAACTAATGAAAAACTGTTTTTT.

A note on this clonotype: Since a much larger clone is just one base distant, this may be a read error. The genes are TRBV4-1 and TRBJ2-1; 11 bases fit TRBD2. CDR1 is MGHRA and CDR2 is YSYEKL in the germline V gene. The CDR3 runs 16 residues. V lost 1 base and J lost 8; bases outside the gene matches: 7. The CDR3 spells CASSQVWIAGGHEQFF. The CDR3 DNA follows: TGCGCCAGCAGCCAAGTGTGGATAGCGGGAGGGCATGAGCAGTTCTTC.

The chain joins TRBV29-1 to TRBJ2-7; 10 positions agree with TRBD2. Looked up from germline, CDR1 is SQVTM and CDR2 is ANQGSEA. The CDR3 covers 15 residues. J gave up 7 bases and V 8 bases, and 17 bases lay outside the gene matches. The CDR3 loop reads CSTWRTSGGDGEQYF. CDR3 in DNA: TGCAGCACATGGCGGACTAGCGGCGGTGATGGGGAGCAGTACTTC.

The table lists this clonotype with many counts. The chain combines TRBV20-1 with TRBJ2-3; a weak D match, TRBD2 (6 bases). The CDR3 has 15 amino acids. Germline CDR1 and CDR2: DFQATT and SNEGSKA (reference sequence). V was trimmed by 0 bases and J by 6 bases, leaving 16 bases between them. The CDR3 protein is CSARDMVRGRDTQYF. The CDR3 DNA reads TGCAGTGCTAGAGATATGGTCCGGGGGAGGGATACGCAGTATTTT.

This clonotype was seen many times. The chain employs TRBV20-1 and TRBJ2-7; 13 bases align to TRBD2. The V gene end was trimmed by 0 bases and the J gene end by 0 bases; junction bases not matched to a gene: 5. The length of the CDR3 is 17 residues. The germline V gene encodes CDR1 DFQATT and CDR2 SNEGSKA (reference sequence). The CDR3 sequence is CSARDPGTSGASYEQYF. The CDR3 nucleotides are TGCAGTGCTAGAGACCCCGGGACTAGCGGGGCCTCCTACGAGCAGTACTTC.

The genes are TRBV12-3 or TRBV12-4 and TRBJ1-5; D is undetermined. This CDR3 has 17 amino acids. With 1 base removed from V and 1 base from J, the gap between germline ends came to 14 bases. CDR3 amino acids: CASSLGEWIGSNQPQHF. CDR3 nucleotides: TGTGCCAGCAGTTTAGGGGAGTGGATCGGGAGCAATCAGCCCCAGCATTTT.

This clonotype showed up just a few times. V and J are TRBV18 and TRBJ1-5, with D perhaps TRBD1 (5 bases). The CDR3 has 15 residues. The germline V and J ends were trimmed by 1 base and 1 base, with 8 bases remaining between them. From germline, CDR1 is KGHSH and CDR2 LQKENI. CDR3 in DNA: TGTGCCAGCTCACCACGAGGGGAAAGCAATCAGCCCCAGCATTTT. Its protein product is CASSPRGESNQPQHF.

Ten or more counts support this clonotype. V is TRBV5-1 and J is TRBJ2-1, with 13 bases aligning to TRBD2. The CDR3 has 17 residues. Trimming cost V 4 bases and J 8 bases; bases outside gene matches: 12. From germline, CDR1 is SGHRS and CDR2 YFSETQ. In DNA form, the CDR3 reads TGCGCCAGCAGCAGGGGCTGGGGGACTAGCGGGGTGGATGAGCAGTTCTTC. It codes for CASSRGWGTSGVDEQFF.

This clonotype was seen a handful of times. A read error may be the cause here, since a much bigger clone is one base away. For the CDR3, the DNA is TGCGCCAGCAGCCCGACTAGCGGGGAGACCCAGTTCTTC. It is translated as CASSPTSGETQFF. This chain joins TRBV4-1 and TRBJ2-1; TRBD2 aligns across 11 bases. Germline CDR1 MGHRA, CDR2 YSYEKL. The ends lost 4 bases at V and 13 bases at J; junction bases unmatched: 6. The CDR3 sequence is 13 residues long.

The J gene is TRBJ1-2, the V gene TRBV5-1, with 7 positions matching TRBD1. The CDR3 totals 17 residues. Germline V gives CDR1 SGHRS, CDR2 YFSETQ. V was clipped by 5 bases and J by 6 bases; unmatched bases: 19. CDR3 sequence (DNA): TGCGCCAGCAGAAGGGGGCCCGAGGAGAGGCTTGACAATGGCTACACCTTC. It encodes CASRRGPEERLDNGYTF.

In this sample, this clonotype turned up once. Being one base from a much bigger clone, this may be a read error. DNA of the CDR3: TGCGCCAGCAGCGGGACCTGCAATGAGCAGTTCTTC. Residues: CASSGTCNEQFF. The chain is built from TRBV5-1 and TRBJ2-1, with D tentatively TRBD1 or TRBD2 (5 bases each). V lost 4 bases and J lost 6, with 8 bases in between. Germline assignment: CDR1 SGHRS and CDR2 YFSETQ. The CDR3 totals 12 residues.

This clonotype was seen repeatedly, ten times or more. The CDR3 nucleotides read TGCAGCGTTGACGGGACAGAGGGTCTTGATACGCAGTATTTT. This encodes CSVDGTEGLDTQYF. V usage is TRBV29-1 and J usage is TRBJ2-3; 7 bases are shared with TRBD1. Germline assignment: CDR1 SQVTM and CDR2 ANQGSEA. With 3 bases clipped from V and 6 bases from J, the junction kept 9 bases outside the gene matches. CDR3 size: 14 residues.

The chain links TRBV20-1 to TRBJ2-1, with D perhaps assigned TRBD1 or TRBD2 (5 bases each). CDR3 length: 13 amino acids. Trimming left V 5 bases short and J 7 bases short, with 15 bases between. Germline V gives CDR1 DFQATT, CDR2 SNEGSKA (reference sequence). CDR3 loop: CSAFRDPANEQFF. CDR3 nucleotide sequence: TGCAGTGCTTTCCGGGACCCGGCAAATGAGCAGTTCTTC.

This rearrangement joins TRBV6-5 to TRBJ2-7; D not certain. Germline CDR1 is MNHEY and CDR2 is SVGAGI. The CDR3 has 15 amino acids. Trimming pared 6 bases from V and 4 bases from J, leaving 19 bases between. CDR3 protein: CASSPRTVSMYEQYF. CDR3 in DNA: TGTGCCAGCAGCCCGAGGACCGTTTCTATGTACGAGCAGTACTTC.

The sample holds one count of this clonotype. The chain joins TRBV5-1 to TRBJ1-2; D unresolved. The V end lost 0 bases, the J end lost 3 bases, and 12 bases lay between the germline ends. The length of the CDR3 is 15 residues. Germline V gives CDR1 SGHRS, CDR2 YFSETQ. CDR3 protein: CASSLAGDTYYGYTF. DNA for the CDR3: TGCGCCAGCAGCTTGGCAGGAGACACCTACTATGGCTACACCTTC.

This chain connects TRBV5-6 to TRBJ1-1; 7 bases are shared with TRBD1. V dropped 5 bases and J dropped 4; count of bases not matched to a gene: 11. This CDR3 comprises 15 residues. Looked up from germline, CDR1 is SGHDT and CDR2 is YYEEEE. CDR3 sequence: CASSPIGGRGTEAFF. The DNA for the CDR3 is TGTGCCAGCAGTCCAATAGGGGGCAGGGGCACTGAAGCTTTCTTT. Complete variable domain (other parts from reference TRBV5-6 and TRBJ1-1): DAGVTQSPTHLIKTRGQQVTLRCSPKSGHDTVSWYQQALGQGPQFIFQYYEEEERQRGNFPDRFSGHQFPNYSSELNVNALLLGDSALYLCASSPIGGRGTEAFFGQGTRLTVV.

This clonotype was picked up a small number of times. The rearrangement links TRBV7-8 to TRBJ2-1, with D hard to call. The J call is uncertain, as TRBJ2-7 better fits the DNA end. Germline CDR1 is SGHVS and CDR2 is FQNEAQ. The CDR3 contains 16 residues. This chain's CDR3 is CASSLARISSYNEQYF. The CDR3 DNA reads TGTGCCAGCAGCTTAGCTCGGATCAGCTCCTACAATGAGCAGTACTTC.

The CDR3 is CSAPLAGGPYEQFF. The DNA for the CDR3 is TGCAGTGCCCCTCTAGCGGGAGGGCCCTATGAGCAGTTCTTC. This chain joins TRBV20-1 and TRBJ2-1; 12 bases map to TRBD2. This CDR3 has 14 amino acids. V lost 6 bases, J lost 8 bases, and 8 bases stayed unmatched. Germline V lookup: CDR1 DFQATT, CDR2 SNEGSKA (reference sequence).

Notes on this clonotype: A much bigger clone sits one base away, suggesting this may be a read error. The rearrangement links TRBV2 to TRBJ2-3, with 7 positions matching TRBD1. V lost 0 bases, J lost 6 bases, and 12 bases stayed unmatched. The CDR3 sequence is 17 residues long. Germline V gene sequence: CDR1 SNHLY, CDR2 FYNNEI. The CDR3 region has the DNA TGTGCCAGCAGTGAAGCGCTTGGAGGACAGGAGAATGATACGCAGTATTTT. Protein sequence: CASSEALGGQENDTQYF. The full variable domain, completed using reference TRBV2 and TRBJ2-3, is EPEVTQTPSHQVTQMGQEVILRCVPISNHLYFYWYRQILGQKVEFLVSFYNNEISEKSEIFDDQFSVERPDGSNFTLKIRSTKLEDSAMYFCASSEALGGQENDTQYFGPGTRLTVL.

For this clonotype: Possible read error: a much larger clone is one base away. The chain's CDR3 is CASSYRGINEQYF. CDR3 bases: TGTGCCAGCAGTTACAGGGGGATCAATGAGCAGTACTTC. This chain uses TRBV6-5 with TRBJ2-5, with a tentative D call TRBD1 (6 bases). CDR1 is MNHEY, CDR2 SVGAGI, per germline. Trimming cost V 2 bases and J 11 bases, with 15 bases left between them. The CDR3 runs 13 residues.

Concerning this clonotype: Possible read error: a much larger clone is one base away. V usage is TRBV7-7 and J usage is TRBJ2-7; D is possibly TRBD2 (6 bases). The DNA end is a closer match to TRBJ2-5, so the J assignment may be wrong. The CDR3 is 16 amino acids. Germline lookup yields CDR1 SSHAT and CDR2 FNYEAQ (reference sequence). CDR3 nucleotides: TGTGCCAGCAGCTTCGGTGGCAGAGTCGGGGAGGCGACCCAGTACTTC. This translates into CASSFGGRVGEATQYF.